Shown below are 2 T cell receptor beta chains from a single sample sequenced in a study of cytomegalovirus exposure and HLA in healthy donors. Both 60 Vbeta primers and 13 Jbeta primers went into the PCR. Repertoires were generated with immunoSEQ multiplex PCR, while TCRdb's copy carries only in-frame clones and drops some. In the table there are roughly 100,000 clones, 76% of which are singletons. Sample: PBMCs. These receptors were taken from a middle-aged man in good health and CMV-seronegative.

V gene TRBV2 combines with J gene TRBJ2-3, with 9 bases lining up with TRBD2. CDR3 length: 14 amino acids. V trimming: 6 bases; J trimming: 6 bases; junction bases outside the gene matches: 7. CDR1 and CDR2 from the germline V gene are SNHLY and FYNNEI. The CDR3 here is CASRRLAGQDTQYF. In nucleotides, the CDR3 is TGTGCCAGCAGGCGGCTAGCGGGGCAGGATACGCAGTATTTT.

This clone showed up just once. The chain recombines TRBV7-9 with TRBJ1-4, with a weak D call TRBD1 (6 bases). The CDR3 is 16 residues long. V was cut by 5 bases and J by 3 bases, with 16 bases left in between. Germline V gene data show CDR1 as SEHNR and CDR2 as FQNEAQ (reference sequence). The CDR3, as DNA: TGTGCCAGCAGCCTCGGGAGGGGGTTATCTAATGAAAAACTGTTTTTT. Residues: CASSLGRGLSNEKLFF.